Here is one TCR beta chain with its context. This clonotype was seen a few times. Its specific antigen is unknown. Qualities for individual bases were not recorded, and no much larger clone is one base off. Reading from cysteine to phenylalanine, the CDR3 counts 14 amino acids. Just the 42-base CDR3 DNA is kept, in frame starting at base 1. As encoded in the germline V gene (reference sequence), CDR1 is DFQATT while CDR2 is SNEGSKA. Trimming costs V 6 bases and J 3 bases, and their ends lie 16 bases apart. The data derive from a study of type 1 regulatory T cells (dated by TCRdb to the early 2020s). With respect to the entire study: The study characterized an in vitro protocol that generated a Tr1-enriched, alloantigen-specific CD4 T cell product named T-allo10. Patients with hematological malignancies who were receiving allogeneic hematopoietic stem cell transplantation were the group in which T-allo10 was being clinically evaluated.

The run used an Illumina MiSeq. TCRdb cleaned the public reads at Q25 with fastp, built clones with MiXCR and kept in-frame beta chains. Identical CDR3 proteins give one entry, which carries the most common genes and DNA. The sample yields over 55,000 distinct CDR3 sequences; 63% were counted once. Jointly, the top ten make up 7.6% of the sample. According to the description, T-allo10 cells that came from the donor were anergic, were specific for host alloantigens, and could carry out alloantigen-specific suppression. The chain is encoded by TRBV20-1 joined to TRBJ2-3; the D gene lacks a confident call. Sequencing was carried out using cultured T cells, either the whole culture or a sorted T cell fraction (not recorded which). The cell subset or site label here, explained by the study, means: Tr1-enriched cell product generated in vitro against host alloantigens. This TCR came from a human donor in good health. The CDR3 is CSALPGPLTDTQYF. Read as DNA, the sequence is TGCAGTGCCCTTCCTGGACCCCTTACAGATACGCAGTATTTT.